One and the same sample provided the 14 T cell receptor beta chains below, sequenced in a study of cytomegalovirus exposure and HLA in healthy donors. The PCR used 60 Vbeta and 13 Jbeta primers. The assay was immunoSEQ multiplex PCR, and TCRdb's table has in-frame clones only and misses some. The sample lists 200,000 to 250,000 clones; approximately 82% were seen once. The sample was PBMCs. These receptors came from a male donor in good health and CMV-seronegative.

The rearrangement links TRBV30 to TRBJ1-2, with TRBD1 as a possible D gene (5 bases). The germline V gene has CDR1 GTSNPN and CDR2 SVGIG (reference sequence). V gave up 3 bases and J gave up 4 bases, with 6 bases separating them. This CDR3 comprises 11 residues. In DNA, the CDR3 is TGTGCCTGGAGCGACAGCTATGGCTACACCTTC. This gives the protein CAWSDSYGYTF.

This chain links TRBV9 with TRBJ2-6, with a possible D match to TRBD1 (6 bases). The V end lost 0 bases, the J end lost 4 bases, and 11 bases lay between the germline ends. CDR3 length: 16 amino acids. The germline CDR1 and CDR2 sequences are SGDLS and YYNGEE. CDR3 coding DNA: TGTGCCAGCAGCGTAGCGGTGGGGACAGGGGCCAACGTCCTGACTTTC. This encodes CASSVAVGTGANVLTF.

A few counts support this clone. The rearrangement joins TRBV2 to TRBJ2-3, with D possibly matching TRBD2 (5 bases). Germline CDR1 and CDR2: SNHLY and FYNNEI. CDR3 size: 14 residues. Trimming stripped 3 bases from V and 2 bases from J, with 9 bases between. CDR3 coding DNA: TGTGCCAGCAGTGAGTGGGAGACCACAGATACGCAGTATTTT. Amino acid sequence: CASSEWETTDTQYF.

The chain joins TRBV6-1 to TRBJ2-2, with a possible D match to TRBD2 (6 bases). This CDR3 has 12 residues. Germline values: CDR1 MNHNS, CDR2 SASEGT. Between the trimmed V and J ends, which lost 6 bases and 4 bases, there was a span of 6 bases. As DNA, the CDR3 is TGTGCCAGCAGGGAGGGCACCGGGGAGCTGTTTTTT. Its protein is CASREGTGELFF.

This clone was seen more than once but under ten times. The genes are TRBV19 and TRBJ1-4; TRBD1 might be the D (6 bases). This CDR3 is built from 14 residues. The V gene lost 6 bases and the J gene lost 7 bases, with 15 bases spanning the gap. Per the germline V gene, CDR1 is LNHDA and CDR2 is SQIVND (reference sequence). The CDR3 protein is CASSLGGNGEKLFF. In DNA form, the CDR3 reads TGTGCCAGTAGCCTAGGGGGAAACGGTGAAAAACTGTTTTTT.

The chain joins TRBV4-2 to TRBJ2-1; 8 nucleotides match TRBD2. Germline values: CDR1 LGHNA, CDR2 YNFKEQ. The V segment lost 2 bases and the J segment 3 bases; nucleotides outside the gene matches: 3. The CDR3 runs to 15 residues. The CDR3: CASSQSGTSYNEQFF. DNA of the CDR3: TGTGCCAGCAGCCAAAGCGGGACTAGCTACAATGAGCAGTTCTTC.

The V and J genes are TRBV5-6 and TRBJ1-1; 9 nucleotides align to TRBD1. CDR1 and CDR2 from the germline V gene are SGHDT and YYEEEE. Germline trimming cut 0 bases from V and 4 bases from J; bases unmatched to any gene: 4. The CDR3 has 15 amino acids. CDR3 in DNA: TGTGCCAGCAGCTTGGGGGGACAGGGCGGCACTGAAGCTTTCTTT. This translates into CASSLGGQGGTEAFF.

This chain links TRBV19 with TRBJ2-7, with D possibly TRBD2 on 5 matching bases. Germline CDR1 and CDR2: LNHDA and SQIVND (reference sequence). The CDR3 is 15 residues long. Between the trimmed V and J ends, which lost 5 bases and 4 bases, there was a span of 18 bases. The CDR3: CASSFGSSQLYEQYF. Written as DNA, the CDR3 is TGTGCCAGTAGTTTTGGGAGCTCCCAATTGTACGAGCAGTACTTC.

As DNA, the CDR3 is TGTGCCAACTACGGCGGGAGGGCTTTTGGTGGTACGCAGTATTTT. Residues: CANYGGRAFGGTQYF. The chain combines TRBV2 with TRBJ2-3; 9 nucleotides agree with TRBD2. The CDR3 loop spans 15 amino acids. Germline CDR1 and CDR2: SNHLY and FYNNEI. Germline trimming cut 10 bases from V and 8 bases from J; bases unmatched to any gene: 16.

The chain links TRBV19 to TRBJ2-2; 8 nucleotides align to TRBD2. CDR3 length equals 13 residues. Looked up from germline, CDR1 is LNHDA and CDR2 is SQIVND (reference sequence). V gave up 6 bases and J gave up 6 bases; unmatched junction bases: 3. This chain's CDR3 is CASSLGLAGELFF. For the CDR3, the DNA is TGTGCCAGTAGCCTGGGACTAGCCGGGGAGCTGTTTTTT.

Remarks on this clone: Germline is not matched at one junction end, which may reflect a read error. The gene calls are TRBV29-1 and TRBJ2-5, with D possibly TRBD2 on 5 matching bases. The CDR3 totals 13 residues. The germline V gene has CDR1 SQVTM and CDR2 ANQGSEA. The CDR3 region is CGVRRMVQETQYF. The CDR3 DNA follows: TGCGGCGTTAGGAGGATGGTGCAAGAGACCCAGTACTTC.

The chain combines TRBV9 with TRBJ2-7, with 8 nucleotides matching TRBD1. After removal of 3 bases from V and 6 bases from J, the junction contained 2 bases not matched to a gene. CDR3 size: 12 residues. Germline loops: CDR1 SGDLS, CDR2 YYNGEE. The CDR3, as DNA: TGTGCCAGCAGCGGAGGGACAGGCGAGCAGTACTTC. It translates to CASSGGTGEQYF.

This rearrangement joins TRBV6-4 to TRBJ2-3; TRBD2 agrees at 14 bases. J gave up 8 bases and V 5 bases, and 6 bases lay outside the gene matches. This CDR3 region has 15 residues. Germline-derived CDR1 and CDR2 are MRHNA and SNTAGT. The CDR3 here is CASSPGTSGRGTQYF. The CDR3 nucleotides are TGTGCCAGCAGTCCCGGGACTAGCGGGAGAGGTACGCAGTATTTT.

This clone was observed once. The CDR3: CSVGLGLGGNEQFF. The CDR3 coding sequence is TGCAGCGTTGGCTTGGGACTGGGGGGGAATGAGCAGTTCTTC. The chain links TRBV29-1 to TRBJ2-1; 7 nucleotides match TRBD2. The CDR3 consists of 14 residues. Germline V lookup: CDR1 SQVTM, CDR2 ANQGSEA. The V segment lost 4 bases and the J segment 7 bases; nucleotides outside the gene matches: 10.